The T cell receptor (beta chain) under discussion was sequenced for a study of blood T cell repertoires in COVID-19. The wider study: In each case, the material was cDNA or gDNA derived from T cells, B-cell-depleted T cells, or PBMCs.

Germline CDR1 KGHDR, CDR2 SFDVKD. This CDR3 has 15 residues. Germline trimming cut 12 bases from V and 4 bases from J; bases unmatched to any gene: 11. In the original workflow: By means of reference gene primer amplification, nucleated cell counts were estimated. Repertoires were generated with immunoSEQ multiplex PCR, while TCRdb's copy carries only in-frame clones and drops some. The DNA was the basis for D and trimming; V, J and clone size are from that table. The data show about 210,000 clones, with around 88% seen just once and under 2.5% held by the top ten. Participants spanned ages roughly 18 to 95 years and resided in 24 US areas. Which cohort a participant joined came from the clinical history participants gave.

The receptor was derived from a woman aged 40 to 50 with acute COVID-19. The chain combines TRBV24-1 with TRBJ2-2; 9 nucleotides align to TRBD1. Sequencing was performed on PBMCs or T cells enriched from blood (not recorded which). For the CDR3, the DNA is TGTGCCGCGGAGACAGGGGGGATTGGCACCGGGGAGCTGTTTTTT. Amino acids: CAAETGGIGTGELFF.